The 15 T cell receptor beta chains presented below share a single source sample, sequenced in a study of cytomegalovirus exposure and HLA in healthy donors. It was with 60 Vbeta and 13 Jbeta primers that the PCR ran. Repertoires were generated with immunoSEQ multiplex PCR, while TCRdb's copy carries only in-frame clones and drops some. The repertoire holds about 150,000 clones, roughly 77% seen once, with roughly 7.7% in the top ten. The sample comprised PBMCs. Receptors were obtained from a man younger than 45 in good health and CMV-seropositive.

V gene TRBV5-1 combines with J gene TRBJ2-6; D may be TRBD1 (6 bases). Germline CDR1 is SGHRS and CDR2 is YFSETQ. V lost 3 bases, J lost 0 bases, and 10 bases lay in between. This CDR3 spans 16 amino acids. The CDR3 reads CASSSDSFSGANVLTF. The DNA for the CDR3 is TGCGCCAGCAGCTCGGACAGCTTCTCTGGGGCCAACGTCCTGACTTTC.

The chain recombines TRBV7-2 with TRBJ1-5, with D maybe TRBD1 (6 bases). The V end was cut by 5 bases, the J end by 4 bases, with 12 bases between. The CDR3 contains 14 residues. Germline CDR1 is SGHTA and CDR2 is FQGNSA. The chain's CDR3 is CASSPTTGNQPQHF. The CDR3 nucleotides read TGTGCCAGCAGCCCCACGACAGGAAATCAGCCCCAGCATTTT.

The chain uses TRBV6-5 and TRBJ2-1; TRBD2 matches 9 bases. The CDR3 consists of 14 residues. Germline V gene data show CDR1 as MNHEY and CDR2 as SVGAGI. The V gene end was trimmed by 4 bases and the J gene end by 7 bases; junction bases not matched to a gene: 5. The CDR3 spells CASSFSGSANEQFF. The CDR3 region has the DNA TGTGCCAGCAGTTTTAGCGGGAGTGCGAATGAGCAGTTCTTC.

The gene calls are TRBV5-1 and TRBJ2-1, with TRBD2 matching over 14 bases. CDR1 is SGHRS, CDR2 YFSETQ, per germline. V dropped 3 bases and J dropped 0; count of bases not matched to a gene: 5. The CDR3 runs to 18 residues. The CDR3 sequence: CASSSGTSGSFSYNEQFF. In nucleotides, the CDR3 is TGCGCCAGCAGCTCCGGGACTAGCGGGAGTTTCTCCTACAATGAGCAGTTCTTC.

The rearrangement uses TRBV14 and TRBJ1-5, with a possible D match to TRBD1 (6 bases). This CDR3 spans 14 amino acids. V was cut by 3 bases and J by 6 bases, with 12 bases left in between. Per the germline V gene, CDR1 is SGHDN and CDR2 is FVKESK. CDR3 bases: TGTGCCAGCAGCCAGGGGGGCGGGAGTCAGCCCCAGCATTTT. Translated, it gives CASSQGGGSQPQHF. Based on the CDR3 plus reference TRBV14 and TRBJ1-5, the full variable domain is EAGVTQFPSHSVIEKGQTVTLRCDPISGHDNLYWYRRVMGKEIKFLLHFVKESKQDESGMPNNRFLAERTGGTYSTLKVQPAELEDSGVYFCASSQGGGSQPQHFGDGTRLSIL.

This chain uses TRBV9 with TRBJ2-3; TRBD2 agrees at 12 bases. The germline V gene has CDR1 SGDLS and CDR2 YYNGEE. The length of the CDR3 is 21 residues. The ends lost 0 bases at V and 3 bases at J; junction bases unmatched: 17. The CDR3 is CASSVGGSSGGAFGRTDTQYF. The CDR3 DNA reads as TGTGCCAGCAGCGTAGGAGGGTCTAGCGGGGGGGCTTTTGGTAGGACAGATACGCAGTATTTT.

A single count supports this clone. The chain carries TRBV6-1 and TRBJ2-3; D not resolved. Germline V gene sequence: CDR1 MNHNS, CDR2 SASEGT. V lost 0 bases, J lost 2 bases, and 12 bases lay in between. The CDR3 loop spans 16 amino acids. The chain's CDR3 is CASSEALSTPTDTQYF. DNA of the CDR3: TGTGCCAGCAGTGAAGCGCTATCGACTCCCACAGATACGCAGTATTTT.

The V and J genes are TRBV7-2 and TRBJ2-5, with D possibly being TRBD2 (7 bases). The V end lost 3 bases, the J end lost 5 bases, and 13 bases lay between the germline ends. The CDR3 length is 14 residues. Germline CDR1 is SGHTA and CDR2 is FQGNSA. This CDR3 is CASSLGGPVETQYF. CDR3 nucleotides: TGTGCCAGCAGCTTGGGGGGGCCTGTGGAGACCCAGTACTTC. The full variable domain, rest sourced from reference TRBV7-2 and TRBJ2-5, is GAGVSQSPSNKVTEKGKDVELRCDPISGHTALYWYRQSLGQGLEFLIYFQGNSAPDKSGLPSDRFSAERTGGSVSTLTIQRTQQEDSAVYLCASSLGGPVETQYFGPGTRLLVL.

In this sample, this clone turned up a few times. This CDR3 reads CAWSVLGLATNTGELFF. CDR3 DNA sequence: TGTGCCTGGAGTGTACTAGGACTAGCTACCAACACCGGGGAGCTGTTTTTT. The chain joins TRBV30 to TRBJ2-2, with 8 bases lining up with TRBD2. J gave up 2 bases and V 0 bases, and 8 bases lay outside the gene matches. The CDR3 extends over 17 amino acids. Germline CDR1 and CDR2: GTSNPN and SVGIG (reference sequence).

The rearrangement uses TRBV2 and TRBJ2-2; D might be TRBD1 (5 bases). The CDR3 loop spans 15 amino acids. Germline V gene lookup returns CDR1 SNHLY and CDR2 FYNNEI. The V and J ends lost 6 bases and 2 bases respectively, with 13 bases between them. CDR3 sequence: CASRISGANTGELFF. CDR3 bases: TGTGCCAGCAGAATCAGTGGGGCTAACACCGGGGAGCTGTTTTTT.

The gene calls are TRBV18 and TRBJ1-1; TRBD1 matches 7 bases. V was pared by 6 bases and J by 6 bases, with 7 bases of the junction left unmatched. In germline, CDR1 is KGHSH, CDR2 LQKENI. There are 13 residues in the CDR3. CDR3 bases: TGTGCCAGCTCGCGGGACAGCGCTTCTGAAGCTTTCTTT. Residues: CASSRDSASEAFF. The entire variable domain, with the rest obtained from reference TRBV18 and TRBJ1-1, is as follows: NAGVMQNPRHLVRRRGQEARLRCSPMKGHSHVYWYRQLPEEGLKFMVYLQKENIIDESGMPKERFSAEFPKEGPSILRIQQVVRGDSAAYFCASSRDSASEAFFGQGTRLTVV.

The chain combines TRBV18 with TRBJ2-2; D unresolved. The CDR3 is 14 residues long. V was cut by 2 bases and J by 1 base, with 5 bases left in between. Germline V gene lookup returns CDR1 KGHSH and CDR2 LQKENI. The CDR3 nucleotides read TGTGCCAGCTCACCAATTATGAACACCGGGGAGCTGTTTTTT. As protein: CASSPIMNTGELFF.

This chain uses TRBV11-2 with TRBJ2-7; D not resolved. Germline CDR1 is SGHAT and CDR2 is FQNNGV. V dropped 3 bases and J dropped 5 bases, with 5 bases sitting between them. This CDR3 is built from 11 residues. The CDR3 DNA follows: TGTGCCAGCAGCTTTGTCGACGAGCAGTACTTC. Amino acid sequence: CASSFVDEQYF.

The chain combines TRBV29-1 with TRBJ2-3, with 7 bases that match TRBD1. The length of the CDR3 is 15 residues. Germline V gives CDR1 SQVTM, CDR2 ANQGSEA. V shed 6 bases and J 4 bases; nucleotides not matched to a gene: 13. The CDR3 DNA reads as TGCAGCGTGGGTATCGCGGTCAGGGGGTCAGATACGCAGTATTTT. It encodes CSVGIAVRGSDTQYF.

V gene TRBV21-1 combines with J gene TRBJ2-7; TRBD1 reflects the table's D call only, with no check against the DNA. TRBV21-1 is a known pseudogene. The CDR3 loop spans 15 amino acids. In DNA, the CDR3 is TGTGCCAGCAGCATCCCCAGACAGGGGCCCTACGAGCAGTACTTC. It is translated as CASSIPRQGPYEQYF.